This T cell receptor (beta chain) appears in the sequencing data of a study of cytomegalovirus exposure and HLA in healthy donors. Overall study context: In an earlier analysis, some 110 million unique TCR beta sequences were found from 200 million or so T cells. General study findings and limits: A list of 150 or so TCR beta chains associated with cytomegalovirus was given. There were a few CMV-associated chains whose specificity for CMV antigens was confirmed in vitro. Roughly uniform sequencing depth across donors was assumed, possibly incorrectly.

Primers for the PCR totalled 60 Vbeta and 13 Jbeta. Assay: immunoSEQ multiplex PCR; the TCRdb copy retains only in-frame clones and omits some. The top ten clones hold around 8.8% of a sample with about 120,000 clones, 50% to 75% of them seen once. CDR1 is MNHEY and CDR2 is SMNVEV in the germline V gene (reference sequence). CDR3 size: 13 residues. With 3 bases clipped from V and 4 bases from J, the junction kept 1 base outside the gene matches. Concerning this clone: Its antigen is currently unknown.

Source material: PBMCs. The TCR sequence derives from a woman in her forties in good health and CMV-seropositive. The V gene is TRBV27, the J gene TRBJ1-2; 8 nucleotides line up with TRBD1. For the CDR3, the DNA is TGTGCCAGCAGTTTCACAGGGGGCTATGGCTACACCTTC. Translating gives CASSFTGGYGYTF.